This TCR beta chain was captured in a study of CD8 T cells in ankylosing spondylitis. The CDR3 has 15 residues. With 0 bases removed from V and 1 base from J, the gap between germline ends came to 5 bases. CDR1 and CDR2 from the germline V gene are SGHRS and YFSETQ. One entry per CDR3 protein results from TCRdb running MiXCR on the 5' RACE reads. The repertoire consists of some 800,000 distinct CDR3 sequences, with approximately 12% occurring once and the leading ten covering 0.45% to 0.6%. This clonotype was counted only a few times. The antigen remains unidentified. Study results and caveats: Disease-linked clones bore a CD8+ phenotype and were relatively rare in peripheral blood. Made up of 7 to 9 highly homologous variants, a TCR beta motif appeared characteristic of ankylosing spondylitis blood.

The receptor comes from a male donor with ankylosing spondylitis. The chain joins TRBV5-1 to TRBJ1-6; D gene unclear. Sequencing was carried out using blood, either unsorted or a sorted T cell fraction (not recorded which). In nucleotides, the CDR3 is TGCGCCAGCAGCTTGGAGCGGTCCTATAATTCACCCCTCCACTTT. Translation gives CASSLERSYNSPLHF.